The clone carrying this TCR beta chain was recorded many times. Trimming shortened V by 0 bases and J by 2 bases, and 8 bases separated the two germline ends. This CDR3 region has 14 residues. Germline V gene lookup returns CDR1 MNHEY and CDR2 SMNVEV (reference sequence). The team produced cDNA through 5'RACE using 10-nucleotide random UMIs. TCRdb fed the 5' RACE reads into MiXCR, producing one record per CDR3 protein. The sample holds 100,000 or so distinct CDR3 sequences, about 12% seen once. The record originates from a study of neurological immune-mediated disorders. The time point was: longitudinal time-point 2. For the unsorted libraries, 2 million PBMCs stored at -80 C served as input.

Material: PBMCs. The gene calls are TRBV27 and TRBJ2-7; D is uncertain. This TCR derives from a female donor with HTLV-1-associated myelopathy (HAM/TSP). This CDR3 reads CASSLSGLTYEQYF. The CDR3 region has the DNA TGTGCCAGCAGTTTATCCGGCCTTACCTACGAGCAGTACTTC.